The rows below give T cell receptor beta chains drawn from one sample of a study of blood T cells in healthy people across ages. TCRdb re-derived calls from the 5' RACE reads in MiXCR, one entry per CDR3 protein. The repertoire holds over 300,000 distinct CDR3 sequences, 50% to 60% seen once, with under 60% in the top ten. Sequencing was performed on blood. The receptors were gathered from a man in his sixties in good health. Each CDR3 is given with its conserved first and last residue. The D gene is left open where the match is weak. Not every row has a clone size; where given, it reads once, few, many or a size class.

clone_size	d_call	j_call	v_call	cdr3_aa	cdr3_nt
NA	NA	TRBJ1-5	TRBV28	CASSVSGAGQPQHF	TGTGCCAGCAGCGTCAGTGGGGCCGGGCAGCCCCAGCATTTT
NA	TRBD1	TRBJ2-7	TRBV6-5	CASGRDRVVEQYF	TGTGCCAGCGGTAGGGACAGGGTCGTCGAGCAGTACTTC
few	TRBD2	TRBJ2-2	TRBV7-6	CASSLRGLAPNTGELFF	TGTGCCAGCAGCTTACGTGGACTAGCCCCGAACACCGGGGAGCTGTTTTTT
NA	TRBD1	TRBJ2-4	TRBV4-2	CASSQGTGLGSKNIQYF	TGTGCCAGCAGCCAAGGGACAGGGCTGGGGTCCAAAAACATTCAGTACTTC
many	TRBD1	TRBJ1-2	TRBV3-1	CASSRDRANYGYTF	TGTGCCAGCAGCCGGGACAGAGCTAACTATGGCTACACCTTC
once	TRBD1	TRBJ1-5	TRBV20-1	CSANILTGGLGSNQPQHF	TGCAGTGCTAATATTCTGACAGGGGGCCTAGGGAGCAATCAGCCCCAGCATTTT
NA	NA	TRBJ2-7	TRBV20-1	CSARDPGRSSYEQYF	TGCAGTGCTAGAGACCCAGGGCGGAGCTCCTACGAGCAGTACTTC
NA	NA	TRBJ1-2	TRBV5-1	CASSLTGSYGYTF	TGCGCCAGCAGCTTGACAGGTAGCTATGGCTACACCTTC
NA	TRBD1	TRBJ2-7	TRBV27	CASSVRQGLYEQYF	TGTGCCAGCAGTGTGAGACAGGGGTTGTACGAGCAGTACTTC
NA	NA	TRBJ1-2	TRBV7-2	CASSSLDRFNYGYTF	TGTGCCAGCAGCTCCCTGGACAGATTTAACTATGGCTACACCTTC
NA	NA	TRBJ2-3	TRBV11-1	CASSSTSKRTDTQYF	TGTGCCAGCAGCTCTACTAGCAAACGCACAGATACGCAGTATTTT
NA	TRBD2	TRBJ2-1	TRBV7-2	CASSFSASGDYNEQFF	TGTGCCAGCAGCTTTTCGGCTAGCGGGGATTACAATGAGCAGTTCTTC
few	TRBD1	TRBJ1-2	TRBV20-1	CSALQETGYGGYTF	TGCAGTGCTCTCCAAGAGACAGGGTATGGCGGCTACACCTTC
NA	TRBD2	TRBJ2-3	TRBV29-1	CSVPRAGATDTQYF	TGCAGCGTCCCTCGAGCGGGGGCCACAGATACGCAGTATTTT
NA	NA	TRBJ2-7	TRBV5-1	CASSAGRGSHEQYF	TGCGCCAGCAGCGCGGGACGGGGTTCCCACGAGCAGTACTTC
few	TRBD2	TRBJ2-1	TRBV2	CASSERESSYNEQFF	TGTGCCAGCAGCGAGCGGGAGAGCTCCTACAATGAGCAGTTCTTC
NA	NA	TRBJ2-3	TRBV4-1	CASSQDFRGISTDTQYF	TGCGCCAGCAGCCAAGATTTTCGCGGAATTAGCACAGATACGCAGTATTTT
NA	NA	TRBJ2-1	TRBV20-1	CSARLVSNEQFF	TGCAGTGCCAGACTAGTTTCCAATGAGCAGTTCTTC
NA	NA	TRBJ1-5	TRBV7-2	CASSLRIGGGNQPQHF	TGTGCCAGCAGCTTAAGGATTGGGGGGGGCAATCAGCCCCAGCATTTT